This T cell receptor (beta chain) was observed in a study of control samples from healthy donors and cancer patients. Here immunoSEQ multiplex PCR was the method, and the copy in TCRdb shows in-frame clones only, minus some. The table records over 75,000 clones, roughly four fifths of them present only once. V lost 2 bases and J lost 0, with 5 bases in between. The CDR3 is made up of 14 amino acids. CDR1 SGDLS and CDR2 YYNGEE come from the germline V gene. The chain uses TRBV9 and TRBJ1-4, with D unclear. The specimen sequenced was blood. The TCR originated in a man between 60 and 75 years old in good health. The CDR3 spells CASSVTSTNEKLFF. CDR3 sequence (DNA): TGTGCCAGCAGCGTGACTTCAACTAATGAAAAACTGTTTTTT. Together with reference TRBV9 and TRBJ1-4, the CDR3 gives the full variable domain: DSGVTQTPKHLITATGQRVTLRCSPRSGDLSVYWYQQSLDQGLQFLIQYYNGEERAKGNILERFSAQQFPDLHSELNLSSLELGDSALYFCASSVTSTNEKLFFGSGTQLSVL.